Below are 20 T cell receptor beta chains sequenced from a single sample in a study of blood T cell repertoires in COVID-19. This table comes from immunoSEQ multiplex PCR, and its TCRdb copy is limited to in-frame clones, with some not included. This sample has 300,000 to 400,000 clones, with around nine tenths found just once. The sample consisted of PBMCs or T cells enriched from blood (not recorded which). The receptors were sampled from a woman aged 25 to 39 who had been exposed to COVID-19.

The J gene is TRBJ2-2, the V gene TRBV24-1, with 9 nucleotides matching TRBD1. The germline V gene has CDR1 KGHDR and CDR2 SFDVKD. The length of the CDR3 is 16 residues. With 3 bases clipped from V and 6 bases from J, the junction kept 7 bases outside the gene matches. CDR3 residues: CATSDHRTGDAGELFF. The CDR3 nucleotides read TGTGCCACCAGTGATCACCGGACAGGGGACGCCGGGGAGCTGTTTTTT.

The chain carries TRBV6-1 and TRBJ1-2; 8 bases are shared with TRBD1. This CDR3 comprises 18 residues. With 4 bases clipped from V and 0 bases from J, the junction kept 13 bases outside the gene matches. Germline V gene data show CDR1 as MNHNS and CDR2 as SASEGT. CDR3 sequence reads: CASSGSSGGRRSNYGYTF. Written as DNA, the CDR3 is TGTGCCAGCAGTGGCTCATCAGGGGGCCGGAGATCTAACTATGGCTACACCTTC.

V is TRBV6-4 and J is TRBJ2-3; the match to TRBD1 covers 10 bases. In germline, CDR1 is MRHNA, CDR2 SNTAGT. The CDR3 extends over 15 amino acids. After removal of 6 bases from V and 5 bases from J, the junction contained 8 bases not matched to a gene. The CDR3: CASSRRDRGIDTQYF. The CDR3 region has the DNA TGTGCCAGCAGCCGACGGGACAGGGGTATAGATACGCAGTATTTT.

The chain employs TRBV11-3 and TRBJ2-5; no clear D. The CDR3 sequence is 13 residues long. V gave up 1 base and J gave up 5 bases, with 8 bases separating them. From germline, CDR1 is SGHNT and CDR2 YENEEA. The CDR3 spells CASSLGQSETQYF. The CDR3 region has the DNA TGTGCCAGCAGCTTAGGCCAGTCGGAGACCCAGTACTTC.

This chain connects TRBV5-6 to TRBJ2-7, with TRBD2 as a possible D gene (6 bases). This CDR3 contains 12 residues. Trimming shortened V by 6 bases and J by 7 bases, and 14 bases separated the two germline ends. Germline V gene sequence: CDR1 SGHDT, CDR2 YYEEEE. The CDR3 DNA follows: TGTGCCAGCAAATGGGCCAGCGGGGAGCAGTACTTC. Translated: CASKWASGEQYF.

V usage is TRBV24-1 and J usage is TRBJ2-1; 11 nucleotides align to TRBD2. Looked up from germline, CDR1 is KGHDR and CDR2 is SFDVKD. This CDR3 contains 16 residues. V shed 3 bases and J 4 bases; nucleotides not matched to a gene: 4. The CDR3 coding sequence is TGTGCCACCAGTGATAATAGCGGGGGGGATTACAATGAGCAGTTCTTC. Protein: CATSDNSGGDYNEQFF.

The chain employs TRBV25-1 and TRBJ1-3; D gene uncertain. CDR1 and CDR2 (germline): MGHDK, SYGVNS. V gave up 2 bases and J gave up 4 bases, with 9 bases separating them. This CDR3 is 14 amino acids long. The CDR3 spells CASSEPGRGNTIYF. The DNA of the CDR3 is TGTGCCAGCAGTGAACCTGGGAGGGGAAACACCATATATTTT. The entire variable domain, with the rest obtained from reference TRBV25-1 and TRBJ1-3, is as follows: EADIYQTPRYLVIGTGKKITLECSQTMGHDKMYWYQQDPGMELHLIHYSYGVNSTEKGDLSSESTVSRIRTEHFPLTLESARPSHTSQYLCASSEPGRGNTIYFGEGSWLTVV.

This clone was seen only a few times. The genes are TRBV27 and TRBJ1-3; 8 bases are a match to TRBD1. The CDR3 contains 15 residues. Germline CDR1 is MNHEY and CDR2 is SMNVEV (reference sequence). V was clipped by 5 bases and J by 4 bases; unmatched bases: 7. CDR3 amino acids: CASSNGQGNGNTIYF. The DNA for the CDR3 is TGTGCCAGCAGTAACGGACAGGGAAACGGAAACACCATATATTTT.

J is TRBJ1-1 and V is TRBV3-1 (or the pseudogene TRBV3-2), with D hard to call. Germline CDR1 is LGHDT and CDR2 is YNNKEL (reference sequence). CDR3 length equals 13 residues. Between the trimmed V and J ends, which lost 3 bases and 1 base, there was a span of 6 bases. Here the CDR3 DNA reads TGTGCCAGCAGCCATTCAGGGAACACTGAAGCTTTCTTT. Its translation: CASSHSGNTEAFF.

The rearrangement uses TRBV5-4 and TRBJ1-2, with TRBD1 matching over 12 bases. V dropped 4 bases and J dropped 7; count of bases not matched to a gene: 11. Per germline, CDR1 SGHNT and CDR2 YYREEE (reference sequence). The length of the CDR3 is 16 residues. The CDR3, as DNA: TGTGCCAGCAGCGGGGACAGGGGGCGGACTAGGAGTGGCTACACCTTC. Its translation: CASSGDRGRTRSGYTF.

This chain uses TRBV6-5 with TRBJ1-2, with 7 bases fitting TRBD1. V dropped 7 bases and J dropped 6; count of bases not matched to a gene: 11. This CDR3 is built from 14 residues. Germline V gives CDR1 MNHEY, CDR2 SVGAGI. The CDR3 region has the DNA TGTGCCAGCAAGGAGGTCGACAGGGCCCATGGCTACACCTTC. Translated, it gives CASKEVDRAHGYTF.

The chain uses TRBV6-5 and TRBJ2-5; the D is unclear. Germline CDR1 is MNHEY and CDR2 is SVGAGI. Trimming removed 2 bases at V and 0 bases at J, with 4 bases between. The CDR3 spans 13 residues. The CDR3: CASSYVDQETQYF. DNA for the CDR3: TGTGCCAGCAGTTACGTAGACCAAGAGACCCAGTACTTC.

This chain uses TRBV5-1 with TRBJ1-2; D possibly corresponds to TRBD1 (5 bases). The V end was cut by 3 bases, the J end by 4 bases, with 13 bases between. CDR3 size: 14 residues. Germline-derived CDR1 and CDR2 are SGHRS and YFSETQ. As DNA, the CDR3 is TGCGCCAGCAGCTGGAACCAGGGTTCCTATGGCTACACCTTC. Protein sequence: CASSWNQGSYGYTF.

This chain connects TRBV5-1 to TRBJ2-7, with TRBD1 matching over 8 bases. This CDR3 has 14 residues. Looked up from germline, CDR1 is SGHRS and CDR2 is YFSETQ. The junction had 5 bases not matched to a gene; V was cut back by 0 bases and J by 6 bases. CDR3 coding DNA: TGCGCCAGCAGCTTGGATCAGGGGGCGGGCGAGCAGTACTTC. This gives the protein CASSLDQGAGEQYF.

Only one count was recorded for this clone. V is TRBV19 and J is TRBJ1-4; 8 bases fit TRBD1. The germline V gene has CDR1 LNHDA and CDR2 SQIVND (reference sequence). The CDR3 consists of 14 residues. V lost 7 bases to trimming and J lost 8 bases; unmatched junction nucleotides: 9. CDR3 coding DNA: TGTGCCAGTATGGACAGGGCGCGGGGGGAAAAACTGTTTTTT. It codes for CASMDRARGEKLFF.

The rearrangement uses TRBV4-3 and TRBJ1-2, with D perhaps matching TRBD1 (5 bases). Germline V gene sequence: CDR1 LGHNA, CDR2 YSLEER. V dropped 1 base and J dropped 6 bases, with 12 bases sitting between them. The CDR3 loop spans 14 amino acids. The CDR3 DNA follows: TGCGCCAGCAGCCAAGTTGGCAGGGAGGATGGCTACACCTTC. As protein: CASSQVGREDGYTF.

This rearrangement joins TRBV5-4 to TRBJ2-3, with 8 nucleotides matching TRBD2. The CDR3 extends over 16 amino acids. Germline V gives CDR1 SGHNT, CDR2 YYREEE (reference sequence). The V and J ends lost 2 bases and 10 bases, in that order; junction bases with no gene match: 15. CDR3 bases: TGTGCCAGCAGCTTAAGCGGGGGCCCACCCCAGAGGGCGCAGTATTTT. It yields the protein CASSLSGGPPQRAQYF.

This clone was observed a single time. This chain connects TRBV4-1 to TRBJ2-1; D is unresolved. CDR1 is MGHRA, CDR2 YSYEKL, per germline. CDR3 length: 17 amino acids. Deletions cut 0 bases from V and 1 base from J, with 13 bases between. DNA for the CDR3: TGCGCCAGCAGCCAAGATCCTGGCTCCAATTCCTACAATGAGCAGTTCTTC. Amino acids: CASSQDPGSNSYNEQFF.

The count of this clone is one. This chain joins TRBV2 and TRBJ2-7; 8 bases fit TRBD2. CDR1 is SNHLY, CDR2 FYNNEI, per germline. V lost 4 bases to trimming and J lost 4 bases; unmatched junction nucleotides: 3. This CDR3 spans 13 amino acids. CDR3 coding DNA: TGTGCCAGCAGTGCGGGGGGGCCTTACGAGCAGTACTTC. This translates into CASSAGGPYEQYF.

V gene TRBV12-5 combines with J gene TRBJ1-1; D uncertain. V shed 0 bases and J shed 5 bases, with 13 bases lying between them. CDR3 length equals 15 residues. The germline V gene has CDR1 LGHNT and CDR2 FRNRAP. The CDR3 region is CASGLVIGRGTEAFF. The CDR3 bases are TGTGCTAGTGGTTTGGTAATAGGGAGAGGAACTGAAGCTTTCTTT.